Following are 14 T cell receptor beta chains from one sample sequenced in a study of shared clonotypes between healthy human individuals (dated by TCRdb to about 2020). Library prep was done by the immunoSEQ multiplex PCR assay. TCRdb carries this immuneACCESS record with in-frame sequences only. Its versions omit some clonotypes, under half of them owing to an unresolved V gene in the studies checked, with the rest unexplained. A total of some 2,100,000 clones appear in this sample, under 97% of them only once. Less than 0.15% of the sample is taken by the ten largest. Material: naive CD4+ T cells sorted from blood. The cell subset or site label, as the study defines it: CD45RA+ positively selected. The receptors originated from a man younger than 35 in good health.

CDR3 nucleotide sequence: TGTGCCAGCAGTTCGGGAACTATCTCCTACAATGAGCAGTTCTTC. Protein: CASSSGTISYNEQFF. This chain joins TRBV28 and TRBJ2-1; D may be TRBD2 (5 bases). CDR3 length: 15 amino acids. V shed 4 bases and J shed 0 bases, with 10 bases lying between them. Germline CDR1 MDHEN, CDR2 SYDVKM.

V usage is TRBV11-3 and J usage is TRBJ2-2; the D call may be TRBD1 or TRBD2 (5 bases each). The V end was cut by 6 bases, the J end by 3 bases, with 14 bases between. This CDR3 is 15 amino acids long. Germline V gene sequence: CDR1 SGHNT, CDR2 YENEEA. The CDR3 reads CASSPGRTDTGELFF. The CDR3 DNA reads as TGTGCCAGCAGTCCGGGGCGAACGGACACCGGGGAGCTGTTTTTT.

The chain joins TRBV10-3 to TRBJ2-1, with D tentatively TRBD1 (6 bases). Deletions cut 6 bases from V and 3 bases from J, with 15 bases between. This CDR3 spans 15 amino acids. Germline loops: CDR1 ENHRY, CDR2 SYGVKD. The chain's CDR3 is CAIRPQVGGYNEQFF. The CDR3 DNA sequence: TGTGCCATCAGACCACAGGTAGGGGGCTACAATGAGCAGTTCTTC.

CDR3 protein: CAWTIGAQNTEAFF. CDR3 DNA sequence: TGTGCCTGGACCATTGGGGCCCAGAACACTGAAGCTTTCTTT. V and J are TRBV30 and TRBJ1-1; maybe TRBD1 (5 bases). Germline CDR1 GTSNPN, CDR2 SVGIG (reference sequence). V was clipped by 4 bases and J by 1 base, with 13 bases between them. There are 14 residues in the CDR3.

This clone occurred once. The J gene is TRBJ2-2, the V gene TRBV9; 11 bases fit TRBD2. Germline V gene sequence: CDR1 SGDLS, CDR2 YYNGEE. This CDR3 comprises 18 residues. V dropped 4 bases and J dropped 3; count of bases not matched to a gene: 11. CDR3 amino acids: CASSSQIAGGPDTGELFF. In DNA form, the CDR3 reads TGTGCCAGCAGCTCACAAATAGCGGGAGGGCCGGACACCGGGGAGCTGTTTTTT.

In regard to this clone: Other DNA sequences of this sample code for an identical CDR3. This rearrangement joins TRBV12-5 to TRBJ2-5; no firm D call. Germline loops: CDR1 LGHNT, CDR2 FRNRAP. The CDR3 has 14 residues. Trimming removed 1 base from V and 1 base from J, with 7 bases in between. The CDR3 here is CASGLGGVQETQYF. The CDR3 DNA follows: TGTGCTAGTGGTTTGGGTGGGGTCCAAGAGACCCAGTACTTC.

The sample holds one count of this clone. This chain connects TRBV5-6 to TRBJ2-7, with a weak D call TRBD1 (7 bases). V was pared by 5 bases and J by 3 bases, with 18 bases between. CDR1 SGHDT and CDR2 YYEEEE come from the germline V gene. The length of the CDR3 is 15 residues. CDR3 loop: CASRSRRDSFYEQYF. CDR3 bases: TGTGCCAGCAGATCGCGGCGGGACAGCTTCTACGAGCAGTACTTC.

This clone was picked up one time. The V gene is TRBV5-4, the J gene TRBJ2-3; tentative D call: TRBD1 (5 bases). In germline, CDR1 is SGHNT, CDR2 YYREEE (reference sequence). CDR3 size: 15 residues. Trimming cost V 0 bases and J 1 base, with 9 bases left between them. The CDR3 DNA reads TGTGCCAGCAGCTTGGACAGGCCGGGCACAGATACGCAGTATTTT. Residues: CASSLDRPGTDTQYF. The variable domain in full, completed from reference TRBV5-4 and TRBJ2-3, reads ETGVTQSPTHLIKTRGQQVTLRCSSQSGHNTVSWYQQALGQGPQFIFQYYREEENGRGNFPPRFSGLQFPNYSSELNVNALELDDSALYLCASSLDRPGTDTQYFGPGTRLTVL.

This clone has a single count. This chain connects TRBV30 to TRBJ1-5; possible D gene TRBD1, 6 bases. Germline CDR1 GTSNPN, CDR2 SVGIG (reference sequence). CDR3 length equals 13 residues. The V gene lost 4 bases and the J gene lost 7 bases, with 14 bases spanning the gap. The CDR3: CAWTAQGHQPQHF. In DNA form, the CDR3 reads TGTGCCTGGACCGCACAGGGTCACCAGCCCCAGCATTTT.

This clone was seen once. The rearrangement joins TRBV5-1 to TRBJ1-2; 10 nucleotides line up with TRBD1. V dropped 0 bases and J dropped 6; count of bases not matched to a gene: 8. CDR1 is SGHRS, CDR2 YFSETQ, per germline. The CDR3 consists of 16 residues. The CDR3 DNA follows: TGCGCCAGCAGCTTGGGTCTTGACAGGGGGCCCAATGGCTACACCTTC. Translation: CASSLGLDRGPNGYTF. The whole variable domain, remainder taken from reference TRBV5-1 and TRBJ1-2, is KAGVTQTPRYLIKTRGQQVTLSCSPISGHRSVSWYQQTPGQGLQFLFEYFSETQRNKGNFPGRFSGRQFSNSRSEMNVSTLELGDSALYLCASSLGLDRGPNGYTFGSGTRLTVV.

The J gene is TRBJ2-5, the V gene TRBV11-3; possibly TRBD1 for D (6 bases). This CDR3 has 13 amino acids. Per the germline V gene, CDR1 is SGHNT and CDR2 is YENEEA. Deletions cut 5 bases from V and 6 bases from J, with 13 bases between. The chain's CDR3 is CASSEGHTQTQYF. The CDR3 coding sequence is TGTGCCAGCAGCGAGGGACATACCCAGACCCAGTACTTC.

V is TRBV30 and J is TRBJ1-2, with 7 bases identical to TRBD1. The CDR3 extends over 13 amino acids. V dropped 1 base and J dropped 7; count of bases not matched to a gene: 6. Germline lookup yields CDR1 GTSNPN and CDR2 SVGIG (reference sequence). The CDR3 nucleotides read TGTGCCTGGAGTGCCGACAGGGACCGTGGCTACACCTTC. It specifies CAWSADRDRGYTF.

The chain recombines TRBV29-1 with TRBJ1-1, with 11 positions matching TRBD1. Trimming at V came to 5 bases and at J to 2 bases, leaving 4 bases not matched to a gene. The CDR3 loop spans 14 amino acids. Germline loops: CDR1 SQVTM, CDR2 ANQGSEA. CDR3 in DNA: TGCAGCGTTTATAGGACAGGGGGCAACACTGAAGCTTTCTTT. Translated: CSVYRTGGNTEAFF.

J is TRBJ1-5 and V is TRBV5-6; a weak D match, TRBD1 (5 bases). V lost 4 bases, J lost 9 bases, and 14 bases lay in between. The CDR3 has 13 residues. Germline V gene sequence: CDR1 SGHDT, CDR2 YYEEEE. Here the CDR3 DNA reads TGTGCCAGCAGCCGAACGGGGACGGGGCCCCAGCATTTT. Translation: CASSRTGTGPQHF.